Listed below are T cell receptor beta chains from one sample, sequenced in a study of persistence of HIV-infected CD4 T cells. The antigens of these receptors remain unknown. Assay used: immunoSEQ multiplex PCR; TCRdb lists only in-frame clones, some missing. The sample shows about 30,000 clones, roughly 70% of them seen only once. The sample was CD4+ T cells sorted from PBMCs after approximately 19-hour stimulation, taken from a patient who received antiretroviral therapy. The receptor set was obtained from an adult man with HIV who was CMV-seropositive. Each CDR3 is given with its conserved first and last residue. The D gene is left open where the match is weak. Some rows mark clone size as missing; the rest say once, few, many or name a class of expanded clone.

>TRBV18|TRBJ1-2|.|few
CASSLQGGDYGYTF
TGTGCCAGCTCCCTACAGGGCGGAGACTATGGCTACACCTTC
>TRBV6-1|TRBJ2-7|.|.
CASSEGPVPLYEQYF
TGTGCCAGCAGTGAAGGGCCGGTCCCACTCTACGAGCAGTACTTC
>TRBV6-6|TRBJ1-1|.|.
CASSPHQIEAFF
TGTGCCAGCAGTCCCCACCAAATTGAAGCTTTCTTT
>TRBV25-1|TRBJ1-2|.|.
CASRAAFEGGYGYTF
TGTGCCAGCAGAGCTGCCTTCGAGGGGGGCTATGGCTACACCTTC
>TRBV9|TRBJ1-2|.|few
CASSLRGANNYGYTF
TGTGCCAGCAGCCTTAGGGGGGCGAACAACTATGGCTACACCTTC
>TRBV28|TRBJ1-2|.|.
CASSRTSYGYTF
TGTGCCAGCAGCCGGACTTCCTATGGCTACACCTTC
>TRBV6-6|TRBJ1-4|.|few
CASTRGEKLFF
TGTGCCAGCACTCGCGGGGAAAAACTGTTTTTT
>TRBV19|TRBJ1-5|.|.
CASSISPGIHQPQHF
TGTGCCAGTAGTATATCTCCCGGCATTCATCAGCCCCAGCATTTT
>TRBV19|TRBJ1-2|.|.
CASSSTVTNYGYTF
TGTGCCAGTAGTTCGACAGTTACTAACTATGGCTACACCTTC
>TRBV6-4|TRBJ2-7|.|once
CASSDSKLLQYF
TGTGCCAGCAGTGACTCGAAACTCTTACAGTACTTC
>TRBV4-1|TRBJ1-4|.|.
CASSQDYRGPRLATNEKLFF
TGCGCCAGCAGCCAAGATTATCGGGGCCCGAGGCTTGCAACTAATGAAAAACTGTTTTTT
>TRBV4-1|TRBJ2-7|TRBD2|few
CASSQAPSGGPYEQYF
TGCGCCAGCAGCCAAGCGCCTAGCGGGGGACCATACGAGCAGTACTTC
>TRBV2|TRBJ1-5|.|once
CASSEAAIGQPQHF
TGTGCCAGCAGTGAAGCCGCTATCGGACAGCCCCAGCATTTT
>TRBV19|TRBJ1-5|.|.
CASSIQGSNQPQHF
TGTGCCAGTAGTATCCAGGGGAGTAATCAGCCCCAGCATTTT
>TRBV5-1|TRBJ1-1|.|.
CASSSTGNTEAFF
TGCGCCAGCAGCTCTACAGGGAACACTGAAGCTTTCTTT
>TRBV4-1|TRBJ1-2|TRBD1|.
CASSHEKSGTVYGYTF
TGCGCCAGCAGCCATGAAAAGAGTGGGACAGTCTATGGCTACACCTTC
>TRBV19|TRBJ2-7|TRBD1|.
CATSRGLADEQYF
TGTGCCACCTCCAGGGGGCTCGCTGACGAGCAGTACTTC